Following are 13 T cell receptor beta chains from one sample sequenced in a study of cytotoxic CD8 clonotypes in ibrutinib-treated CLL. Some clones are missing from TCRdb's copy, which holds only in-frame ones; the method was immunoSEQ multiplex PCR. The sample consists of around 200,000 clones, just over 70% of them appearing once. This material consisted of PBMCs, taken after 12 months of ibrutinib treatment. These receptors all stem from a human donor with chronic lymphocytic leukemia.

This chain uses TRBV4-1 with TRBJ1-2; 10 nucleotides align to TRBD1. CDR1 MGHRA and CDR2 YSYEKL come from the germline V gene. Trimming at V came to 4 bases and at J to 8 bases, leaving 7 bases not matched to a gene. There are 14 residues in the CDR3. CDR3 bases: TGCGCCAGCAGCCTCGCCGGGACAGGGGACGGCTACACCTTC. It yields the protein CASSLAGTGDGYTF.

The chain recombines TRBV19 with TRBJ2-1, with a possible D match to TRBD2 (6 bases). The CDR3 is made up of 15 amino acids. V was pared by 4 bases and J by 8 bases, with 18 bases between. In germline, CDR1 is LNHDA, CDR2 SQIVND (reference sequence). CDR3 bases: TGTGCCAGTAGTAGACCGGATCCCACGGGGGATGAGCAGTTCTTC. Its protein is CASSRPDPTGDEQFF.

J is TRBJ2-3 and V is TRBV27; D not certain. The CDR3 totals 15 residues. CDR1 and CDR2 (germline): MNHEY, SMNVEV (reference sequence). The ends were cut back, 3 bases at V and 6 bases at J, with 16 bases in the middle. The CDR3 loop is CASSFSGQALDTQYF. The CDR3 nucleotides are TGTGCCAGCAGTTTTTCCGGGCAAGCCTTGGATACGCAGTATTTT.

CDR3 in DNA: TGTGCCAGCAGTTTATCGGGCGCAACCTACAATGAGCAGTTCTTC. Protein: CASSLSGATYNEQFF. The rearrangement joins TRBV28 to TRBJ2-1; D uncertain. Germline CDR1 MDHEN, CDR2 SYDVKM. Trimming took 1 base from V and 2 from J, leaving 9 bases between them. The CDR3 loop spans 15 amino acids. Supplemented by reference TRBV28 and TRBJ2-1, the full variable domain reads DVKVTQSSRYLVKRTGEKVFLECVQDMDHENMFWYRQDPGLGLRLIYFSYDVKMKEKGDIPEGYSVSREKKERFSLILESASTNQTSMYLCASSLSGATYNEQFFGPGTRLTVL.

The CDR3 nucleotides are TGTGCCAGCAGTTGGGGTAACTACGAGCAGTACTTC. Encoded protein: CASSWGNYEQYF. This rearrangement joins TRBV28 to TRBJ2-7; D not resolved. The CDR3 runs to 12 residues. V was shortened by 4 bases and J by 3 bases, with 7 bases between the two germline ends. Per germline, CDR1 MDHEN and CDR2 SYDVKM.

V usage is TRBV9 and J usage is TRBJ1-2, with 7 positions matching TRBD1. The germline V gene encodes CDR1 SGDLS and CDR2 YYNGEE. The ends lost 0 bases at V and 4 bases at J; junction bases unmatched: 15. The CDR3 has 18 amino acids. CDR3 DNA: TGTGCCAGCAGCGTAGAGGGAGTCCCACAGGGGCGAATCTATGGCTACACCTTC. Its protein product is CASSVEGVPQGRIYGYTF. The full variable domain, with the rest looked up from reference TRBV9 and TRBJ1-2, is DSGVTQTPKHLITATGQRVTLRCSPRSGDLSVYWYQQSLDQGLQFLIQYYNGEERAKGNILERFSAQQFPDLHSELNLSSLELGDSALYFCASSVEGVPQGRIYGYTFGSGTRLTVV.

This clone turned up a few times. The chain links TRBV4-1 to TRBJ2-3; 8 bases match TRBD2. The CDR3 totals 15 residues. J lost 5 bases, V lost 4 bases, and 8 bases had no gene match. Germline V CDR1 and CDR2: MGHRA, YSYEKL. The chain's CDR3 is CASSLLAGGRDTQYF. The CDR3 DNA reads TGCGCCAGCAGCCTCTTGGCGGGGGGCAGAGATACGCAGTATTTT.

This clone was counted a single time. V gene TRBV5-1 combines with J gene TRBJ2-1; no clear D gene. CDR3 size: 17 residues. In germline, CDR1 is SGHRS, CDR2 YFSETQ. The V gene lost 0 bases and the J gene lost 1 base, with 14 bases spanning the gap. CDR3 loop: CASSLGVSGLSYNEQFF. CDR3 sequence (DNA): TGCGCCAGCAGCTTGGGGGTCTCTGGCCTTTCCTACAATGAGCAGTTCTTC.

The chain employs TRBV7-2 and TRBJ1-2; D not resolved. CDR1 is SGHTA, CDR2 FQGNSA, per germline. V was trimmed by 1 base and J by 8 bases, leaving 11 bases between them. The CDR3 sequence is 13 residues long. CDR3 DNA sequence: TGTGCCAGCAGCTTAGTAAAGGCCAGCGGCTACACCTTC. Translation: CASSLVKASGYTF.

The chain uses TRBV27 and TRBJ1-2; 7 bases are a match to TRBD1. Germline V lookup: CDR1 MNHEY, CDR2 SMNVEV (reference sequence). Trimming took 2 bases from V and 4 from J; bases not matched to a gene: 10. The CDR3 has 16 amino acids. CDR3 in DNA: TGTGCCAGCAGTTTAGTCTCCCAGGGGGGCTTCTATGGCTACACCTTC. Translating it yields CASSLVSQGGFYGYTF.

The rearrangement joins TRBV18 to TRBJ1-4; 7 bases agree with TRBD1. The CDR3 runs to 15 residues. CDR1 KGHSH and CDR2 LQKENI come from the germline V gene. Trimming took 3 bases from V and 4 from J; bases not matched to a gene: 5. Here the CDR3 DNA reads TGTGCCAGCTCACCCAGGACAGGACTTAATGAAAAACTGTTTTTT. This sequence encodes CASSPRTGLNEKLFF. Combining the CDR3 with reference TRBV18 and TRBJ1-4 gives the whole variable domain NAGVMQNPRHLVRRRGQEARLRCSPMKGHSHVYWYRQLPEEGLKFMVYLQKENIIDESGMPKERFSAEFPKEGPSILRIQQVVRGDSAAYFCASSPRTGLNEKLFFGSGTQLSVL.

CDR3 bases: TGTGCCAGCAGTACCGGGACGCACAACGGGGAGCTGTTTTTT. Residues: CASSTGTHNGELFF. The chain combines TRBV2 with TRBJ2-2, with D perhaps assigned TRBD1 or TRBD2 (5 bases each). The ends were cut back, 5 bases at V and 7 bases at J, with 14 bases in the middle. The CDR3 has 14 residues. Germline V gene data show CDR1 as SNHLY and CDR2 as FYNNEI.

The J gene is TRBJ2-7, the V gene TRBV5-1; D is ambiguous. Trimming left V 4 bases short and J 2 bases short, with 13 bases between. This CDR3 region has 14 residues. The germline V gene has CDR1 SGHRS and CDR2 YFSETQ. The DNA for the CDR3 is TGCGCCAGCAGCCTGTTGGGTAACACCTACGAGCAGTACTTC. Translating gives CASSLLGNTYEQYF.